This T cell receptor (beta chain) originates from a study of cytomegalovirus exposure and HLA in healthy donors. In regard to this clone: Its antigen is unidentified.

PCR amplification relied on 60 Vbeta primers (plus 13 Jbeta primers). Assay: immunoSEQ multiplex PCR; the TCRdb copy retains only in-frame clones and omits some. The sample yields 100,000 or so clones, under 75% seen once. The study's findings and limits: Across donors, most TCRs were seen rarely, yet some public ones were widespread. In vitro data verified a few CMV-associated chains as specific for CMV antigens.

CDR1 MNHEY and CDR2 SVGAGI come from the germline V gene. This CDR3 is built from 14 residues. V was clipped by 5 bases and J by 4 bases, with 11 bases between them. The TCR originated in a man aged 50-60 years in good health and CMV-seronegative. The sequenced material came from PBMCs. This chain joins TRBV6-5 and TRBJ1-4, with D perhaps matching TRBD1 (6 bases). CDR3 sequence reads: CASSMTGFNEKLFF. CDR3 nucleotide sequence: TGTGCCAGCAGTATGACAGGTTTTAATGAAAAACTGTTTTTT.